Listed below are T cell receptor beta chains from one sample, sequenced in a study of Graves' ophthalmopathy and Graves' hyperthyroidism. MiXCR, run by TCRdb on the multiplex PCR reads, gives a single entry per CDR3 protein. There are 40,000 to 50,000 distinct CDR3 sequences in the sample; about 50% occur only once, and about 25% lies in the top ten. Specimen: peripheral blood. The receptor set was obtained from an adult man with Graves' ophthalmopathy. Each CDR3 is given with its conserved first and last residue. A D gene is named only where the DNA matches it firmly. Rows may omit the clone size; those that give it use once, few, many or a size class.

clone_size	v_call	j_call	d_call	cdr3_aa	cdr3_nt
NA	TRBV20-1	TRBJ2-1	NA	CSATGYNEQFF	TGCAGTGCTACGGGTTACAATGAGCAGTTCTTC
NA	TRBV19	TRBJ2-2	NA	CASSMGLANTGELLF	TGTGCCAGTAGCATGGGGCTCGCGAACACCGGGGAGCTGCTTTTT
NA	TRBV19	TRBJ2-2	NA	CASSMSGELFF	TGTGCCAGTAGTATGAGCGGGGAGCTGTTTTTT
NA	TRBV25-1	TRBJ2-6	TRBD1	CASAQPGQGSSGANVLTF	TGTGCCAGCGCTCAACCGGGACAGGGGAGCTCTGGGGCCAACGTCCTGACTTTC
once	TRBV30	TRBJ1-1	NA	CAWSVLLGGTEAFF	TGTGCCTGGAGTGTACTGTTGGGGGGCACTGAAGCTTTCTTT
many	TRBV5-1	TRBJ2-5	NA	CASSLRPGAGETQYF	TGCGCCAGCAGCTTGAGGCCAGGGGCCGGAGAGACCCAGTACTTC
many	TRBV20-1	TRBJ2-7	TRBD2	CSAREFSGGSYEQYF	TGCAGTGCTAGAGAGTTTAGCGGGGGCTCCTACGAGCAGTACTTC
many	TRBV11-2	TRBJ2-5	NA	CASSLDREATQYF	TGTGCCAGCAGCTTAGACAGGGAAGCGACCCAGTACTTC
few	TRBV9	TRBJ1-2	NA	CASSVALGSYGYTF	TGTGCCAGCAGCGTAGCTTTGGGATCCTATGGCTACACCTTC
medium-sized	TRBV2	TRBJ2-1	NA	CASRQGTNNEQFF	TGTGCCAGCAGACAGGGCACTAACAATGAGCAGTTCTTC
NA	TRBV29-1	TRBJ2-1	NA	CSAGISYNEQFF	TGCAGCGCCGGGATTTCCTACAATGAGCAGTTCTTC
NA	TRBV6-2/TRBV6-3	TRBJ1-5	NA	CASSYSYGRGGNQPQHF	TGTGCCAGCAGTTACTCTTACGGGAGGGGTGGCAATCAGCCCCAGCATTTT
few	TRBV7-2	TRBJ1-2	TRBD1	CASSYTRQGTNYGYTF	TGTGCCAGCAGCTACACCCGACAGGGAACTAACTATGGCTACACCTTC
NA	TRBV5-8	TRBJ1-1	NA	CASTSTVLSTEAFF	TGTGCCAGCACCTCGACAGTATTGAGCACTGAGGCTTTCTTT
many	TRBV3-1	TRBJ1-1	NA	CASSLRGREAFF	TGTGCCAGCAGCCTAAGAGGCAGGGAGGCTTTCTTT
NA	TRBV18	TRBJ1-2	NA	CASVGTTTNYGYTF	TGTGCCAGCGTCGGGACAACGACTAACTATGGCTACACCTTC
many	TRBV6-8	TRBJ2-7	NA	CASSYSIDTKGDEQYF	TGTGCCAGCAGTTACTCGATTGACACAAAGGGGGACGAGCAGTACTTC
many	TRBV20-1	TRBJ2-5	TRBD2	CSAIDRGGETQYF	TGCAGTGCTATCGATCGGGGGGGGGAGACCCAGTACTTC
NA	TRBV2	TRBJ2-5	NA	CASRKGGGYQETQYF	TGTGCCAGCAGGAAAGGGGGGGGGTACCAAGAGACCCAGTACTTC
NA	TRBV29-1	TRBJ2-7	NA	CSAGHSSYEQYF	TGCAGCGCCGGACACAGCTCCTACGAGCAGTACTTC
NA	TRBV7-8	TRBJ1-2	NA	CASSPRGRIGYTF	TGTGCCAGCAGCCCCCGGGGACGGATTGGCTACACCTTC
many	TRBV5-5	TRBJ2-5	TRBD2	CASSEGLAGGQETQYF	TGTGCCAGCAGCGAAGGTTTAGCGGGGGGACAAGAGACCCAGTACTTC
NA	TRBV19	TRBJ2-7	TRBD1	CASSAYRQGNEQYF	TGTGCCAGTAGTGCCTATCGACAGGGGAACGAGCAGTACTTC
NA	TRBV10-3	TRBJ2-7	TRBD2	CAISESRLAGVSSYEQYF	TGTGCCATCAGTGAGTCGCGACTAGCGGGAGTGAGCTCCTACGAGCAGTACTTC
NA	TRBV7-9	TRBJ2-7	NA	CASSPGRF	TGTGCCAGCAGCCCGGGAAGATTC